A selection of T cell receptor beta chains follows, all from one sample in a study of Ad26.COV2.S vaccination and SARS-CoV-2 variants. This table comes from immunoSEQ multiplex PCR, and its TCRdb copy is limited to in-frame clones, with some not included. The table shows around 250,000 clones, with around 88% occurring only once. The source material was peripheral blood, sampled in a trial of Ad26.COV2.S vaccine versus placebo. Receptor source: a person between 18 and 65 years old who received the Ad26.COV2.S COVID-19 vaccine or a placebo. CDR3s include the opening cysteine and the closing phenylalanine or tryptophan. A D gene is named only where the DNA matches it firmly. Size is stated for part of the rows, as once, few or many counts, or as a class when the clone is expanded.

v_gene	abundance	j_gene	d_gene	CDR3nt	CDR3aa
TRBV27	.	TRBJ2-3	.	TGTGCCAGCAGTTTAGGGGTTGTTGCAGATACGCAGTATTTT	CASSLGVVADTQYF
TRBV12-3/TRBV12-4	once	TRBJ2-1	.	TGTGCCAGCAGTTTAGGTAGTTTCAATGAGCAGTTCTTC	CASSLGSFNEQFF
TRBV11-3	.	TRBJ1-1	.	TGTGCCAGCAGCGTTGGGACGGGGGCTGAAGCTTTCTTT	CASSVGTGAEAFF
TRBV5-1	.	TRBJ1-3	.	TGCGCCAGCAGCCCCTCGACATCGGGCCGCTCTGGAAACACCATATATTTT	CASSPSTSGRSGNTIYF
TRBV11-2	.	TRBJ2-1	TRBD2	TGTGCCAGCAGCTTAGGGGGAGCGGGAGGAAGGGAGCAGTTCTTC	CASSLGGAGGREQFF
TRBV11-2	.	TRBJ1-4	.	TGTGCCAGCAGCTCCACAGGGTCTTCTAATGAAAAACTGTTTTTT	CASSSTGSSNEKLFF
TRBV9	.	TRBJ2-3	TRBD1	TGTGCCAGCAGCGTAGGTTTTAGGGGACAGAACACAGATACGCAGTATTTT	CASSVGFRGQNTDTQYF
TRBV7-8	.	TRBJ2-3	TRBD2	TGTGCCAGCAGCCCAGCGGGGGGCCACACAGATACGCAGTATTTT	CASSPAGGHTDTQYF
TRBV9	.	TRBJ2-2	TRBD2	TGTGCCAGCAGCGAGGGACTAGCGGGGGCCCCAGGGCGTGCCGGGGAGCTGTTTTTT	CASSEGLAGAPGRAGELFF
TRBV6-2/TRBV6-3	few	TRBJ1-1	TRBD1	TGTGCCAGCAGTTTCGGGACAGGGCGATTTGAAGCTTTCTTT	CASSFGTGRFEAFF
TRBV27	.	TRBJ1-5	.	TGTGCCAGCAGAACTCGGGGATTCAATCAGCCCCAGCATTTT	CASRTRGFNQPQHF
TRBV5-6	.	TRBJ2-5	TRBD1	TGTGCCAGCAACACGGGACAGCCAAAGGAGACCCAGTACTTC	CASNTGQPKETQYF
TRBV6-6	.	TRBJ2-7	.	TGTGCCAGCAGCCCCAACGCTCGACAGGCCGAGCAGTACTTC	CASSPNARQAEQYF
TRBV4-1	.	TRBJ2-3	TRBD2	TGCGCCAGCAGCCAAGCTGCAGCGGGGGGGCCCCGGACGCAGTATTTT	CASSQAAAGGPRTQYF
TRBV4-3	.	TRBJ2-5	.	TGCGCCAGCAGCCAAGGGAGTGGTCGAGAGACCCAGTACTTC	CASSQGSGRETQYF
TRBV6-2/TRBV6-3	.	TRBJ2-1	.	TGTGCCAGCAGTTCATTCCGCGGGGACAGACCCAATGAGCAGTTCTTC	CASSSFRGDRPNEQFF
TRBV25-1	.	TRBJ1-4	TRBD1	TGTGCCAGCAGTGATGGGACAGCTAATGAAAAACTGTTTTTT	CASSDGTANEKLFF
TRBV16	.	TRBJ2-5	TRBD2	TGTGCCAGCAGCCTTGGAAGGGGAGGGGAGACCCAGTACTTC	CASSLGRGGETQYF
TRBV5-4	.	TRBJ2-6	.	TGTGCCAGCAGCCCACTTTTGGACGACTCTGGGGCCAACGTCCTGACTTTC	CASSPLLDDSGANVLTF
TRBV7-9	.	TRBJ2-3	TRBD2	TGTGCCAGCAGCCTGGGCGGGGGTGCCCTCACAGATACGCAGTATTTT	CASSLGGGALTDTQYF
TRBV6-5	few	TRBJ2-1	.	TGTGCCAGCAGAAAAAACTACAATGAGCAGTTCTTC	CASRKNYNEQFF
TRBV6-6	once	TRBJ2-5	.	TGTGCCAGCAGCAGGACCACAGGGAAAGAGACCCAGTACTTC	CASSRTTGKETQYF
TRBV4-1	few	TRBJ2-7	.	TGCGCCAGCAGCCAAGGAGGTCATTGGTCAGAGCCCTACGAGCAGTACTTC	CASSQGGHWSEPYEQYF
TRBV4-1	.	TRBJ1-2	.	TGCGCCAGCAGCCAAGAAGGGACGGACTATGGCTACACCTTC	CASSQEGTDYGYTF
TRBV7-8	.	TRBJ2-4	.	TGTGCCAGCAGCCAGGGTGTAGCCAAAAACATTCAGTACTTC	CASSQGVAKNIQYF
TRBV28	.	TRBJ1-2	.	TGTGCCAGCAGTCCCCTTAGGACCTACTATGGCTACACCTTC	CASSPLRTYYGYTF
TRBV7-3	.	TRBJ2-1	TRBD2	TGTGCCAGCAGCTCGCCGGGACTAGCGGGATCCGCCGGGAATGAGCAGTTCTTC	CASSSPGLAGSAGNEQFF
TRBV19	.	TRBJ2-5	TRBD1	TGTGCCAGTAGTATAGAAGACAGGGGAAGGGGAGAGACCCAGTACTTC	CASSIEDRGRGETQYF
TRBV7-3	.	TRBJ2-5	.	TGTGCCAGCAGCTTAACGGGTGGGGCCGGGGAGACCCAGTACTTC	CASSLTGGAGETQYF
TRBV2	.	TRBJ1-5	.	TGTGCCAGCAGTGATGAAGGGCCCCAGCATTTT	CASSDEGPQHF
TRBV9	.	TRBJ1-3	TRBD1	TGTGCCAGCAGTAGACAGGGGAACTCTGGAAACACCATATATTTT	CASSRQGNSGNTIYF
TRBV7-9	.	TRBJ1-2	TRBD1	TGTGCCAGCAGCTCCGCCGGGACAGCTAACTATGGCTACACCTTC	CASSSAGTANYGYTF
TRBV18	.	TRBJ1-2	.	TGTGCCAGCTCACCAGGGGGCCCAGTCTATGGCTACACCTTC	CASSPGGPVYGYTF
TRBV4-3	.	TRBJ2-1	TRBD1	TGCGCCAGCAGCCAAGATTGGACAGGGTACAATGAGCAGTTCTTC	CASSQDWTGYNEQFF
TRBV11-2	once	TRBJ2-3	.	TGTGCCAGCAGCCGCCTAGCGTACACAGATACGCAGTATTTT	CASSRLAYTDTQYF
TRBV7-9	.	TRBJ1-4	.	TGTGCCAGCAGCGAAGGGGCAACTAATGAAAAACTGTTTTTT	CASSEGATNEKLFF
TRBV7-2	.	TRBJ2-1	TRBD2	TGTGCCAGCAGCTTAGTATCCACCGGACTAGCGGGACCCCAGGGTGAGCAGTTCTTC	CASSLVSTGLAGPQGEQFF
TRBV20-1	.	TRBJ1-1	TRBD1	TGCAGTGCTAGTGGGCCAGGGGGGACTGAAGCTTTCTTT	CSASGPGGTEAFF
TRBV7-2	.	TRBJ2-3	TRBD2	TGTGCCAGCAGCTTAGGGGCTAGCGGAAATACGCAGTATTTT	CASSLGASGNTQYF
TRBV5-4	once	TRBJ1-4	.	TGTGCCAGCAGCCCGACAACTAATGAAAAACTGTTTTTT	CASSPTTNEKLFF
TRBV14	.	TRBJ2-5	.	TGTGCCAGCAGCCAACAATTAGGAGAGCTCGGGACCCAGTACTTC	CASSQQLGELGTQYF
TRBV2	.	TRBJ1-2	.	TGTGCCAGCAGGGCGACATACTTCAACTATGGCTACACCTTC	CASRATYFNYGYTF
TRBV7-8	.	TRBJ2-3	TRBD2	TGTGCCAGCAGCTTTCCGGCTAGCGGGGGCCCCACAGATACGCAGTATTTT	CASSFPASGGPTDTQYF
TRBV19	.	TRBJ2-2	TRBD1	TGTGCCAGTAGTATCCCTCACAGGGGGGTCACCGGGGAGCTGTTTTTT	CASSIPHRGVTGELFF
TRBV15	.	TRBJ1-2	TRBD1	TGTGCCACCAGCGAAGGACAGGGGGCCTATGGCTACACCTTC	CATSEGQGAYGYTF
TRBV19	few	TRBJ1-5	.	TGTGCCAGTAGTATGAGGAGCCAACCCCCTTATAGCAATCAGCCCCAGCATTTT	CASSMRSQPPYSNQPQHF
TRBV5-1	.	TRBJ2-5	TRBD2	TGCGCCAGCAGCTTGACGGCTAGCGGCGCCCAAGAGACCCAGTACTTC	CASSLTASGAQETQYF
TRBV6-1	.	TRBJ2-3	TRBD2	TGTGCCAGCAGTGAGGTTCCCCCGGGAGGGAGCACAGATACGCAGTATTTT	CASSEVPPGGSTDTQYF
TRBV11-1	.	TRBJ2-5	.	TGTGCCAGCAGCTTAGGCGGGACCCAAGAGACCCAGTACTTC	CASSLGGTQETQYF
TRBV5-6	.	TRBJ2-5	.	TGTGCCAGCAGCTTGGGGAGTCTCCAAGAGACCCAGTACTTC	CASSLGSLQETQYF
TRBV2	.	TRBJ2-6	.	TGTGCCAGCAGTGATGGCTCTGGGGCCAACGTCCTGACTTTC	CASSDGSGANVLTF
TRBV6-4	.	TRBJ1-3	.	TGTGCCAGCAGTGACGGGGAGGGCTCGCCTCTGAGCTCTGGAAACACCATATATTTT	CASSDGEGSPLSSGNTIYF
TRBV12-3/TRBV12-4	.	TRBJ2-2	.	TGTGCCAGCAGTTTTGGGTCCGGGGAGCTGTTTTTT	CASSFGSGELFF